A selection of T cell receptor beta chains follows, all from one sample in a study of tumor and adjacent non-tumor tissue in lung cancer. MiXCR, run by TCRdb on the multiplex PCR reads, gives a single entry per CDR3 protein. There are tens of thousands of distinct CDR3 sequences in the sample; approximately 68% occur only once, and around 30% lies in the top ten. Sequenced: distant non-tumor lung tissue. These receptors were collected from a woman between 45 and 60 years old with non-small cell lung cancer. CDR3s leave out the opening cysteine and the closing phenylalanine or tryptophan. Fields, in order: CDR3 length, J gene, V gene, CDR3 protein.

cdr3_length: 14
j_call: TRBJ2-1
v_call: TRBV29-1
cdr3_aa: TVEDGGRSSYKGQF

cdr3_length: 10
j_call: TRBJ2-1
v_call: TRBV5-1
cdr3_aa: AISLNRNEQF

cdr3_length: 10
j_call: TRBJ1-1
v_call: TRBV20-1
cdr3_aa: SPTGTTDEAF

cdr3_length: 15
j_call: TRBJ1-5
v_call: TRBV4-2
cdr3_aa: ASSLCWAIETNQPQH

cdr3_length: 11
j_call: TRBJ2-7
v_call: TRBV20-1
cdr3_aa: SAGDPGFYEQY

cdr3_length: 13
j_call: TRBJ2-2
v_call: TRBV6-6
cdr3_aa: ASSWTRPNTGELF

cdr3_length: 14
j_call: TRBJ1-1
v_call: TRBV4-1
cdr3_aa: ACSQDLYMVGAEAL

cdr3_length: 12
j_call: TRBJ2-3
v_call: TRBV20-1
cdr3_aa: GAGPFFRQDTQY

cdr3_length: 10
j_call: TRBJ2-7
v_call: TRBV12-3/TRBV12-4
cdr3_aa: TSSTTRSEQY

cdr3_length: 12
j_call: TRBJ2-1
v_call: TRBV11-3
cdr3_aa: ASSSLGQGVEQF

cdr3_length: 13
j_call: TRBJ2-1
v_call: TRBV11-2
cdr3_aa: ASSLELVGYNEQF

cdr3_length: 10
j_call: TRBJ2-7
v_call: TRBV29-1
cdr3_aa: SEGPTSYGQY

cdr3_length: 10
j_call: TRBJ2-2
v_call: TRBV20-1
cdr3_aa: SVRGNAGELF

cdr3_length: 15
j_call: -
v_call: TRBV11-2
cdr3_aa: ASSLEMWGETADTQH

cdr3_length: 14
j_call: TRBJ2-1
v_call: TRBV29-1
cdr3_aa: SVEDALAGQGNEQF

cdr3_length: 10
j_call: TRBJ2-1
v_call: TRBV20-1
cdr3_aa: SAPDRGNEQL

cdr3_length: 12
j_call: TRBJ1-1
v_call: TRBV24-1
cdr3_aa: ATSDPTGVGEAF

cdr3_length: 14
j_call: TRBJ2-3
v_call: TRBV5-6
cdr3_aa: ADSLVSSGVRDTQY

cdr3_length: 13
j_call: TRBJ2-1
v_call: TRBV4-2
cdr3_aa: GSSQTSGRADEQF

cdr3_length: 13
j_call: TRBJ1-1
v_call: TRBV6-1
cdr3_aa: VSTPPGQVGLEAF

cdr3_length: 13
j_call: TRBJ2-2
v_call: TRBV11-2
cdr3_aa: ASNATGQNTGELF

cdr3_length: 11
j_call: TRBJ2-5
v_call: TRBV29-1
cdr3_aa: SFESLLQETQY

cdr3_length: 13
j_call: TRBJ1-2
v_call: TRBV20-1
cdr3_aa: SALMEPTLNYGYT

cdr3_length: 13
j_call: TRBJ1-6
v_call: TRBV20-1
cdr3_aa: SARDRRRGDSPLH

cdr3_length: 11
j_call: TRBJ1-1
v_call: TRBV20-1
cdr3_aa: STSEHQNTEAF

cdr3_length: 17
j_call: TRBJ2-7
v_call: TRBV11-2
cdr3_aa: ASSLVPTRGPTGHYEQY

cdr3_length: 13
j_call: TRBJ2-6
v_call: TRBV10-3
cdr3_aa: AISDPTGGANFLT

cdr3_length: 12
j_call: TRBJ2-7
v_call: TRBV9
cdr3_aa: ASSVGAGTYEQY

cdr3_length: 12
j_call: TRBJ1-1
v_call: TRBV20-1
cdr3_aa: SAILQGANTEAF

cdr3_length: 12
j_call: TRBJ2-5
v_call: TRBV6-1
cdr3_aa: GSTEGADKETQY

cdr3_length: 15
j_call: TRBJ2-7
v_call: TRBV11-2
cdr3_aa: ANSLESDRVGIYEQY

cdr3_length: 12
j_call: TRBJ2-1
v_call: TRBV5-1
cdr3_aa: ASSFPGIYNEQF

cdr3_length: 14
j_call: TRBJ1-6
v_call: TRBV4-3
cdr3_aa: ARSQQHGQYNSPLH

cdr3_length: 11
j_call: TRBJ1-2
v_call: TRBV20-1
cdr3_aa: SGVTAGGYGYT

cdr3_length: 13
j_call: TRBJ1-1
v_call: TRBV4-1
cdr3_aa: ASSPLETAKTEAF